One and the same sample provided the 17 T cell receptor beta chains below, sequenced in a study of T cells in Graves' hyperthyroidism and ophthalmopathy. Regions amplified from RNA transcripts were the TCR beta CDR3 regions. RT-PCR in the first round (using the HTBI primer set) targeted the TCR CDR3. TCRdb re-derived calls from the multiplex PCR reads in MiXCR, one entry per CDR3 protein. The sample has hundreds of thousands of distinct CDR3 sequences; around 14% are singletons. Sequenced input: blood. These receptors originate from a woman in her 30s with Graves' hyperthyroidism that later progressed to Graves' ophthalmopathy.

The chain is built from TRBV6-4 and TRBJ1-5; D gene unclear. The CDR3 totals 13 residues. CDR1 is MRHNA and CDR2 is SNTAGT in the germline V gene. V lost 6 bases and J lost 5, with 11 bases in between. The chain's CDR3 is CASSRSADQPQHF. Here the CDR3 DNA reads TGTGCCAGCAGCCGGTCCGCAGATCAGCCCCAGCATTTT.

The sample holds many counts of this clonotype. This chain connects TRBV5-6 to TRBJ1-3; maybe TRBD1 (6 bases). Trimming pared 2 bases from V and 0 bases from J, leaving 9 bases between. Germline-derived CDR1 and CDR2 are SGHDT and YYEEEE. CDR3 size: 15 residues. CDR3 amino acids: CASSFGGGSGNTIYF. CDR3 in DNA: TGTGCCAGCAGCTTCGGAGGGGGCTCTGGAAACACCATATATTTT.

This clonotype was found many times. This rearrangement joins TRBV7-2 to TRBJ2-1, with a weak D call TRBD1 (6 bases). The germline V and J ends were trimmed by 4 bases and 6 bases, with 10 bases remaining between them. This CDR3 has 13 residues. CDR1 SGHTA and CDR2 FQGNSA come from the germline V gene. The chain's CDR3 is CASSSSGANEQFF. In DNA, the CDR3 is TGTGCCAGCAGCTCGTCAGGGGCCAATGAGCAGTTCTTC.

This clonotype was picked up many times. CDR3 residues: CSAPAGTANEKLFF. CDR3 nucleotides: TGCAGTGCACCGGCCGGGACAGCGAATGAAAAACTGTTTTTT. The rearrangement links TRBV20-1 to TRBJ1-4; 7 bases map to TRBD1. Germline loops: CDR1 DFQATT, CDR2 SNEGSKA (reference sequence). The CDR3 has 14 residues. V lost 6 bases and J lost 5; bases outside the gene matches: 9.

The chain is built from TRBV28 and TRBJ1-5; a weak D match, TRBD1 (6 bases). CDR1 and CDR2 (germline): MDHEN, SYDVKM. The CDR3 is made up of 12 amino acids. V was pared by 4 bases and J by 6 bases, with 7 bases between. This CDR3 is CASSYRAQPQHF. CDR3 DNA: TGTGCCAGCAGTTACAGGGCTCAGCCCCAGCATTTT.

This clonotype was recorded many times. The CDR3 bases are TGTGCCAGCAGCTTAGGGCCCGGGCAGTCGAACACTGAAGCTTTCTTT. Its protein is CASSLGPGQSNTEAFF. The chain uses TRBV7-9 and TRBJ1-1, with D unresolved. Germline assignment: CDR1 SEHNR and CDR2 FQNEAQ (reference sequence). V was clipped by 1 base and J by 1 base, with 13 bases between them. The length of the CDR3 is 16 residues.

This clonotype was picked up many times. The rearrangement joins TRBV7-2 to TRBJ1-5; maybe TRBD1 (6 bases). V gave up 4 bases and J gave up 0 bases, with 13 bases separating them. CDR1 is SGHTA, CDR2 FQGNSA, per germline. The CDR3 consists of 16 residues. CDR3 in amino acids: CASSSQGLVSNQPQHF. CDR3 DNA: TGTGCCAGCAGCTCCCAGGGGTTAGTTAGCAATCAGCCCCAGCATTTT.

The chain links TRBV20-1 to TRBJ2-5; 10 nucleotides align to TRBD2. This CDR3 comprises 15 residues. V trimming: 4 bases; J trimming: 1 base; junction bases outside the gene matches: 6. Germline V gene data show CDR1 as DFQATT and CDR2 as SNEGSKA (reference sequence). The DNA for the CDR3 is TGCAGTGCTACCAGGACTAGCGGTTTCCAAGAGACCCAGTACTTC. Translating it yields CSATRTSGFQETQYF.

This clonotype appeared many times. The chain carries TRBV7-2 and TRBJ1-2; 8 bases line up with TRBD1. The CDR3 has 13 residues. Germline V gene lookup returns CDR1 SGHTA and CDR2 FQGNSA. V dropped 1 base and J dropped 8; count of bases not matched to a gene: 3. The CDR3 reads CASSLGTGIGYTF. In nucleotides, the CDR3 is TGTGCCAGCAGCTTAGGGACAGGGATCGGCTACACCTTC.

This clonotype was seen ten or more times. The chain is built from TRBV2 and TRBJ2-3; D call uncertain. This CDR3 region has 17 residues. Germline V gives CDR1 SNHLY, CDR2 FYNNEI. The ends were cut back, 3 bases at V and 0 bases at J, with 16 bases in the middle. The CDR3 DNA reads as TGTGCCAGCAGTGACCCCCGTGCAACCAAAAGCACAGATACGCAGTATTTT. It codes for CASSDPRATKSTDTQYF.

The rearrangement links TRBV30 to TRBJ1-4; 7 bases are a match to TRBD1. Germline CDR1 is GTSNPN and CDR2 is SVGIG (reference sequence). With V trimmed by 5 bases and J by 11 bases, 5 bases remained unmatched. CDR3 size: 11 residues. The CDR3 sequence is CAWARGRKLFF. The CDR3 DNA sequence: TGTGCCTGGGCAAGGGGGCGGAAACTGTTTTTT.

This clonotype was seen ten or more times. The chain joins TRBV18 to TRBJ2-1; TRBD1 aligns across 8 bases. Looked up from germline, CDR1 is KGHSH and CDR2 is LQKENI. After removal of 3 bases from V and 4 bases from J, the junction contained 5 bases not matched to a gene. The CDR3 is 15 residues long. CDR3 sequence: CASSPLTGEYNEQFF. DNA of the CDR3: TGTGCCAGCTCACCTCTGACAGGGGAATACAATGAGCAGTTCTTC.

This clonotype came up many times. The rearrangement links TRBV20-1 to TRBJ1-4; 9 nucleotides line up with TRBD1. After removal of 6 bases from V and 6 bases from J, the junction contained 5 bases not matched to a gene. Germline CDR1 DFQATT, CDR2 SNEGSKA (reference sequence). This CDR3 is 13 amino acids long. For the CDR3, the DNA is TGCAGTGCAGAACAGGGGGCAGATGAAAAACTGTTTTTT. As protein: CSAEQGADEKLFF.

This clonotype occurred many times. The J gene is TRBJ2-7, the V gene TRBV28, with D perhaps matching TRBD1 (6 bases). V was clipped by 5 bases and J by 2 bases, with 13 bases between them. Germline assignment: CDR1 MDHEN and CDR2 SYDVKM. The CDR3 extends over 14 amino acids. CDR3 region: CASSIRQAAYEQYF. CDR3 coding DNA: TGTGCCAGCAGTATACGACAGGCAGCCTACGAGCAGTACTTC.

On this clonotype: A read error may produce the germline difference seen at one junction end. The rearrangement uses TRBV11-3 and TRBJ2-2; D might be TRBD2 (5 bases). Germline values: CDR1 SGHNT, CDR2 YENEEA. This CDR3 contains 14 residues. The CDR3: CASSLEAGIGELLF. Written as DNA, the CDR3 is TGTGCCAGCAGCTTAGAAGCCGGTATCGGGGAGCTGCTTTTT.

In this sample, this clonotype turned up many times. The chain combines TRBV19 with TRBJ1-2, with 8 bases lining up with TRBD1. Trimming cost V 5 bases and J 4 bases; bases outside gene matches: 6. CDR3 length: 14 residues. The germline gives CDR1 LNHDA, CDR2 SQIVND (reference sequence). The CDR3 spells CASSPGQGPYGYTF. CDR3 nucleotide sequence: TGTGCCAGTAGTCCCGGACAGGGCCCCTATGGCTACACCTTC.

The chain is built from TRBV3-1 and TRBJ1-1; no clear D gene. The CDR3 has 14 amino acids. The V end was cut by 4 bases, the J end by 4 bases, with 13 bases between. Looked up from germline, CDR1 is LGHDT and CDR2 is YNNKEL (reference sequence). DNA of the CDR3: TGTGCCAGCAGCCCGTCGTTAGCAGTCACTGAAGCTTTCTTT. This encodes CASSPSLAVTEAFF.